The 2 T cell receptor beta chains listed next were all sequenced from one sample in a study of sequential checkpoint blockade in melanoma. Treatment given: randomized to nivolumab then ipilimumab (arm A) or the reverse (arm B). The data were produced by immunoSEQ multiplex PCR, yet TCRdb's version contains in-frame clones alone and is incomplete. The data show 30,000 to 40,000 clones, about 88% seen once. This specimen consisted of CD8+ T cells sorted from blood (inferred from file names), obtained from a patient given nivolumab and ipilimumab in sequence. The receptor set was obtained from a human donor with melanoma.

This sequence joins TRBV13 and TRBJ2-2, with 11 bases that match TRBD2. CDR3 length: 14 residues. Trimming cost V 10 bases and J 6 bases; bases outside gene matches: 7. CDR1 and CDR2 from the germline V gene are PRHDT and FYEKMQ (reference sequence). CDR3 sequence reads: CATLAGGPSGELFF. DNA of the CDR3: TGTGCCACCTTAGCGGGAGGGCCTTCCGGGGAGCTGTTTTTT.

This chain uses TRBV15 with TRBJ2-7; a possible D gene is TRBD2 (5 bases). Germline V gene data show CDR1 as LNHNV and CDR2 as YYDKDF (reference sequence). The CDR3 length is 14 residues. V was shortened by 4 bases and J by 0 bases, with 10 bases between the two germline ends. The CDR3 is CATSKTILSYEQYF. CDR3 coding DNA: TGTGCCACCAGCAAGACTATTCTCTCCTACGAGCAGTACTTC.